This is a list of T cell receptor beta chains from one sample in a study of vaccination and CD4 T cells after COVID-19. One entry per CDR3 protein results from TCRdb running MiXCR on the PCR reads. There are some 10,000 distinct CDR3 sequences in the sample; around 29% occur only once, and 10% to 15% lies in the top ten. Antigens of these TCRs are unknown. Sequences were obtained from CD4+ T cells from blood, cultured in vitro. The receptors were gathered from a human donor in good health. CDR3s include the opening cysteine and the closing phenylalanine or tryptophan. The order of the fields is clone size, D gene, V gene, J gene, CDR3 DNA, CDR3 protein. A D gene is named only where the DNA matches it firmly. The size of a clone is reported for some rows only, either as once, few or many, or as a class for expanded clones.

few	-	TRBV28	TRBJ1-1	TGTGCCAGCAGGGTTCGGACAACGGCGAACACTGAAGCTTTCTTT	CASRVRTTANTEAFF
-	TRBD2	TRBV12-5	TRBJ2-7	TGTGCTAGTGGTGACCCAGGGGACCCACTACCGGGACTAGCGGGTGACTCCTACGAGCAGTACTTC	CASGDPGDPLPGLAGDSYEQYF
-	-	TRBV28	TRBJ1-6	TGTGCCAGCAGTTTCTCCTATAATTCACCCCTCCACTTT	CASSFSYNSPLHF
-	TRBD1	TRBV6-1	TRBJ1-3	TGTGCCAGCAGTGAAGCGGGGGGACAGGGCGGAAACACCATATATTTT	CASSEAGGQGGNTIYF
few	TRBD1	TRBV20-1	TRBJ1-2	TGCAGTGCTAGAGTGGGACAGGCCCCTGGCTACACCTTC	CSARVGQAPGYTF
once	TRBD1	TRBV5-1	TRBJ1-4	TGCGCCAGCAGCTGGGGAACCGGGACAGGGCGCGATTTAGGAAAACTGTTTTTT	CASSWGTGTGRDLGKLFF
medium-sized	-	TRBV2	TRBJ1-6	TGTGCCAGCAGGGCCCCCGGGGATTCACCCCTCCACTTT	CASRAPGDSPLHF
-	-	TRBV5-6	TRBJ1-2	TGTGCCAGCAGCTTGGCCCGGGTGTACAGTCAGTATGGCTACACCTTC	CASSLARVYSQYGYTF
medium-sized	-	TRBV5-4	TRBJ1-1	TGTGCCAGCAGCTTCGACCGTGAAGCTTTCTTT	CASSFDREAFF
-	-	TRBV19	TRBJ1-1	TGTGCCAGTAGTACACAGGGAATCACTGAAGCTCTCTTT	CASSTQGITEALF
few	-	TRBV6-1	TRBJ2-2	TGTGCCAGCAGTCCTCTTAGAGGGGCCGGGGAGCTGTTTTTT	CASSPLRGAGELFF
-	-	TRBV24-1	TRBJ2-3	TGTGCCACCAGTGACCCAATAACGTGGACGCAGTATTTT	CATSDPITWTQYF
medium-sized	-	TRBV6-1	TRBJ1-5	TGTGCCAGCAGTGAACCCCAGGGGCTCAATCAGCCCCAGCATTTT	CASSEPQGLNQPQHF
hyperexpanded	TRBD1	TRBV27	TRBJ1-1	TGTGCCAGCGGAAGATGGGACAGGGCGAACACTGAAGCTTTCTTT	CASGRWDRANTEAFF
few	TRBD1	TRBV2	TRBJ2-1	TGTGCCAGCAGTGCTGACAGGGATGCCTACAATGAGCAGTTCTTC	CASSADRDAYNEQFF
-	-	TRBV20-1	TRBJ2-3	TGCAGTGCTAGTGAGGTTGACAGACAGCTGAGCCCTAGCACAGATACGCAGTATTTT	CSASEVDRQLSPSTDTQYF
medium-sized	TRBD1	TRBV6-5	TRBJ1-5	TGTGCCAGCAGTTACTCGATGACAGGGAGGTATCAGCCCCAGCATTTT	CASSYSMTGRYQPQHF
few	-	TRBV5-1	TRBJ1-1	TGCGCCAGCAGCTTCTCCCCACCGAACACTGAAGCTTTCTTT	CASSFSPPNTEAFF
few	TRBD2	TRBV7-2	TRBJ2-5	TGTGCCAGCAGCTTAGGCCTAGCGGGCCAAGAGACCCAGTACTTC	CASSLGLAGQETQYF
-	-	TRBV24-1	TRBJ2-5	TGTGCCACCAGTGTGGGGTCCCCACAAGAGACCCAGTACTTC	CATSVGSPQETQYF
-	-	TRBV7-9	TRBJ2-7	TGTGCCAGCAGCCGGGATGGGGGTGACGAGCAGTACTTC	CASSRDGGDEQYF
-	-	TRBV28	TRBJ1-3	TGTGCCAGCAGGCTACAGAGCAGCTCTGGAAACACCATATATTTT	CASRLQSSSGNTIYF
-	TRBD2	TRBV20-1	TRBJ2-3	TGCAGTGCTAGAGTCACTAGCGGGAGGGCCCCAGATACGCAGTATTTT	CSARVTSGRAPDTQYF
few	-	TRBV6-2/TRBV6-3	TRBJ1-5	TGTGCCAGCAAGGACGGGCTCAATCAGCCCCAGCATTTT	CASKDGLNQPQHF
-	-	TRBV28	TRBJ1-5	TGTGCCAGCAGTTTCCCCATGGGAGGCAATCAGCCCCAGCATTTT	CASSFPMGGNQPQHF
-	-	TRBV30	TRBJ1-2	TGTGCCTGGACTCCTAGCGCTAACTATGGCTACACCTTC	CAWTPSANYGYTF
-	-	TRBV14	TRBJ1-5	TGTGCCAGCAGCCAAGGGTCCGGGAGTAGCAATCAGCCCCAGCATTTT	CASSQGSGSSNQPQHF
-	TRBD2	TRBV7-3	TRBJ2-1	TGTGCCAGCAGCTTAATGGCGGGAGGGGAGAATGAGCAGTTCTTC	CASSLMAGGENEQFF
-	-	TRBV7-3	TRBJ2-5	TGTGCCAGCAGCTTAATAGGGGGGCAAGAGACCCAGTACTTC	CASSLIGGQETQYF
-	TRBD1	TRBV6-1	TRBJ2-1	TGTGCCAGCAATAGCCCGGGACAGGGGGCATATGAGCAGTTCTTC	CASNSPGQGAYEQFF
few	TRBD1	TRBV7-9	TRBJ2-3	TGTGCCACCCGCCGGACAGGGAGAACAGATACGCAGTATTTT	CATRRTGRTDTQYF
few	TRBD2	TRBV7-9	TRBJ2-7	TGTGCCAGCAGCCCCAGCGGGAGGGCGTACGAGCAGTACTTC	CASSPSGRAYEQYF